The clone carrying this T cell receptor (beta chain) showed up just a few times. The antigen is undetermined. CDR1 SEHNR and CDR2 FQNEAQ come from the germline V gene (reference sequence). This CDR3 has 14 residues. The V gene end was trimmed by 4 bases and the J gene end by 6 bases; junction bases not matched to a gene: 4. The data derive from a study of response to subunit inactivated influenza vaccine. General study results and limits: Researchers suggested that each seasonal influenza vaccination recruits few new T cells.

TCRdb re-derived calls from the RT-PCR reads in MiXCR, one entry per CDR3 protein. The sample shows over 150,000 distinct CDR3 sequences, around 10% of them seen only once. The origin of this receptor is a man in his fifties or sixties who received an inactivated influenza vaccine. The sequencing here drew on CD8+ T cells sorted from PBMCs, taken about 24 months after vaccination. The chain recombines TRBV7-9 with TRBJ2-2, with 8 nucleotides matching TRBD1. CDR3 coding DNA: TGTGCCAGCAGCTCGACAGGGGAGTCCGGGGAGCTGTTTTTT. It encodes CASSSTGESGELFF.